Sequencing of this TCR beta chain was carried out in a study of regulatory T cells in long-lasting Graves disease. As for time point: newly diagnosed GD, antithyroid drugs for less than 3 months. Extracted RNA from PBMCs served as the source of the TCR library. This clonotype was counted many times. This CDR3 spans 13 amino acids. In germline, CDR1 is MNHNS, CDR2 SASEGT. The V and J ends lost 9 bases and 7 bases respectively, with 16 bases between them. Sequencing libraries for TCR beta were prepared with iRepertoire HTBI primers and Arm-PCR of CDR3 regions. TCRdb reprocessed the multiplex PCR reads with MiXCR, giving one entry per CDR3 protein. This repertoire shows hundreds of thousands of distinct CDR3 sequences, approximately 15% found once; its top ten account for 18%. These records were also assigned to another study, of T cells in Graves' hyperthyroidism and ophthalmopathy. That publication notes: Uncontrolled infection, other autoimmune disease, pregnancy or lactation disqualified patients from enrolment. Used for diagnoses were clinical symptoms, serum thyroxine and TRAb, thyroid ultrasound and orbital computed tomography.

Sequenced here: peripheral blood mononuclear cells (PBMCs), sampled at new diagnosis, from a patient treated with antithyroid drugs. This TCR was sampled from a woman in her twenties or thirties with Graves disease. The V call is TRBV6-1, the J call TRBJ1-5; D may be TRBD1 (5 bases). The CDR3 nucleotides are TGTGCCAGAGGGCCCCACGCAGGGCAGCCCCAGCATTTT. This gives the protein CARGPHAGQPQHF.